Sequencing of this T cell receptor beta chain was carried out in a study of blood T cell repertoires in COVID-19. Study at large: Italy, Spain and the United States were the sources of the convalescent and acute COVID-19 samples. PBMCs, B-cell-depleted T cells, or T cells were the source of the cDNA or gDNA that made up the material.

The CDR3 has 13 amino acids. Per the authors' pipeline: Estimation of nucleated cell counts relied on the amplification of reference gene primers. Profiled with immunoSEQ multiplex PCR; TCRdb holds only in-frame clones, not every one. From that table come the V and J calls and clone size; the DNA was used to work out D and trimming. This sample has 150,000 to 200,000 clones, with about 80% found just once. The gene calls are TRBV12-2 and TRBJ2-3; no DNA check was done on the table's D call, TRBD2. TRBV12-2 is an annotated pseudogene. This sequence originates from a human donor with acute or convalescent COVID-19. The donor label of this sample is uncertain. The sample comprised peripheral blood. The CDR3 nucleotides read TGTGCAAGTCGCTTCTCGGAGGAAGATACGCAGTATTTT. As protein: CASRFSEEDTQYF.